The next 21 T cell receptor beta chains were all read from a single sample in a study of regulatory T cells in long-lasting Graves disease. As for time point: newly diagnosed GD, antithyroid drugs for less than 3 months. Extracted PBMC RNA gave rise to the TCR library. Libraries of TCR beta came from iRepertoire HTBI primers plus Arm-PCR of CDR3 regions. MiXCR, run by TCRdb on the multiplex PCR reads, gives a single entry per CDR3 protein. The sample lists 350,000 to 450,000 distinct CDR3 sequences; 10% to 15% were seen once. These same records also appear under a second study, on T cells in Graves' hyperthyroidism and ophthalmopathy.

The sample here was peripheral blood mononuclear cells (PBMCs), taken at new diagnosis, from a patient treated with antithyroid drugs. The origin of the receptors is a woman between 18 and 29 years old with Graves disease.

The chain has TRBV20-1 and TRBJ1-1; D possibly corresponds to TRBD1 (5 bases). Per germline, CDR1 DFQATT and CDR2 SNEGSKA (reference sequence). The ends were cut back, 5 bases at V and 8 bases at J, with 21 bases in the middle. The CDR3 contains 14 residues. The CDR3 here is CSAPRSSTGLEAFF. As DNA, the CDR3 is TGCAGTGCTCCCCGTAGTAGCACGGGGCTCGAAGCTTTCTTT.

This clonotype was found many times. The chain joins TRBV12-3 or TRBV12-4 to TRBJ1-4; TRBD1 agrees at 7 bases. The CDR3 is made up of 14 amino acids. V lost 6 bases to trimming and J lost 2 bases; unmatched junction nucleotides: 3. Written as DNA, the CDR3 is TGTGCCAGCAGCCCGACAGGGACTAATGAAAAACTGTTTTTT. This gives the protein CASSPTGTNEKLFF.

This clonotype came up many times. The J gene is TRBJ2-7, the V gene TRBV5-6, with no clear D. Germline V gene lookup returns CDR1 SGHDT and CDR2 YYEEEE. V lost 0 bases, J lost 4 bases, and 11 bases lay in between. This CDR3 is 14 amino acids long. In nucleotides, the CDR3 is TGTGCCAGCAGCTTGGGGGGTGCTCTGTACGAGCAGTACTTC. It encodes CASSLGGALYEQYF.

The chain links TRBV18 to TRBJ2-1; 10 bases map to TRBD2. J gave up 9 bases and V 4 bases, and 9 bases lay outside the gene matches. Germline CDR1 is KGHSH and CDR2 is LQKENI. This CDR3 contains 15 residues. The CDR3 sequence is CASSQQREGLGEQFF. The CDR3 region has the DNA TGTGCCAGCTCACAGCAGCGGGAGGGCCTGGGTGAGCAGTTCTTC.

This clonotype was seen repeatedly, ten times or more. The rearrangement uses TRBV3-1 and TRBJ1-1; D is unresolved. The CDR3 is made up of 13 amino acids. From germline, CDR1 is LGHDT and CDR2 YNNKEL (reference sequence). Trimming took off 1 base at V and 8 bases at J, with 11 bases between the two ends. The CDR3 bases are TGTGCCAGCAGCCAAGTCGTACAGAAAGAAGCTTTCTTT. Protein: CASSQVVQKEAFF.

This clonotype showed up many times. This sequence joins TRBV28 and TRBJ2-7; 11 nucleotides match TRBD2. Germline CDR1 MDHEN, CDR2 SYDVKM. The CDR3 has 14 amino acids. V lost 7 bases, J lost 3 bases, and 5 bases stayed unmatched. The CDR3 here is CASKWGLAVYEQYF. Here the CDR3 DNA reads TGTGCCAGCAAGTGGGGACTAGCGGTCTACGAGCAGTACTTC.

Turning to this clonotype: A far larger clone is a single base away, which makes a read error likely. V usage is TRBV6-5 and J usage is TRBJ1-1, with D tentatively TRBD1 (6 bases). The V gene's germline CDR1 is MNHEY and CDR2 SVGAGI. V was trimmed by 4 bases and J by 3 bases, leaving 15 bases between them. The CDR3 sequence is 15 residues long. This CDR3 reads CASSLWGPLDTEAFF. CDR3 DNA: TGTGCCAGCAGTTTATGGGGGCCCCTTGACACTGAAGCTTTCTTT.

This clonotype was recorded a few times. The chain uses TRBV12-3 or TRBV12-4 and TRBJ2-5; 9 bases map to TRBD2. V shed 6 bases, J shed 4 bases, and the junction held 12 bases outside the gene matches. CDR3 length: 16 amino acids. The CDR3 region has the DNA TGTGCCAGCAGGGTCTTGATAGCGGGAGCGAGAGAGACCCAGTACTTC. This codes for CASRVLIAGARETQYF.

About this clonotype itself: In this CDR3 the conserved last residue, phenylalanine or tryptophan, is missing, so a read error is likely. J is TRBJ1-1 and V is TRBV6-2 or TRBV6-3; 10 bases agree with TRBD1. The V gene end was trimmed by 5 bases and the J gene end by 9 bases; junction bases not matched to a gene: 6. The CDR3 length is 13 residues. Germline values: CDR1 MNHEY, CDR2 SVGEGT. CDR3 amino acids: CASSPDRGGKAFL. The CDR3 DNA reads as TGTGCCAGCAGTCCGGACAGGGGGGGGAAAGCTTTCCTT.

J is TRBJ2-3 and V is TRBV20-1; 13 bases are a match to TRBD2. The CDR3 runs to 16 residues. J gave up 2 bases and V 2 bases, and 4 bases lay outside the gene matches. In germline, CDR1 is DFQATT, CDR2 SNEGSKA (reference sequence). CDR3 DNA sequence: TGCAGTGCTAGATCTGGGACTAGCGGGACCACAGATACGCAGTATTTT. Encoded protein: CSARSGTSGTTDTQYF.

The rearrangement joins TRBV6-1 to TRBJ2-3; 10 nucleotides match TRBD2. The V gene end was trimmed by 6 bases and the J gene end by 1 base; junction bases not matched to a gene: 4. Germline V gene lookup returns CDR1 MNHNS and CDR2 SASEGT. The CDR3 has 15 residues. The CDR3 here is CASRATSGGTDTQYF. The CDR3 nucleotides are TGTGCCAGCAGAGCTACTAGCGGGGGCACAGATACGCAGTATTTT.

Ten or more counts support this clonotype. The rearrangement links TRBV5-1 to TRBJ2-7; 9 nucleotides line up with TRBD2. This CDR3 is built from 14 residues. V was pared by 4 bases and J by 5 bases, with 7 bases of the junction left unmatched. The V gene's germline CDR1 is SGHRS and CDR2 YFSETQ. In DNA, the CDR3 is TGCGCCAGCAGCCCGGTAGCGGGAGACGACGAGCAGTACTTC. Its translation: CASSPVAGDDEQYF.

The chain recombines TRBV29-1 with TRBJ1-2, with unresolved D. The germline CDR1 and CDR2 sequences are SQVTM and ANQGSEA. The CDR3 runs to 13 residues. Between the trimmed V and J ends, which lost 1 base and 0 bases, there was a span of 6 bases. This CDR3 reads CSVEVPANYGYTF. Here the CDR3 DNA reads TGCAGCGTTGAAGTGCCGGCTAACTATGGCTACACCTTC.

This clonotype was observed a few times. The chain uses TRBV20-1 and TRBJ2-7; TRBD1 agrees at 9 bases. CDR3 length: 19 amino acids. Germline loops: CDR1 DFQATT, CDR2 SNEGSKA (reference sequence). The junction had 18 bases not matched to a gene; V was cut back by 0 bases and J by 3 bases. Here the CDR3 reads CSARDPDRGLLGAHYEQYF. The CDR3 DNA is TGCAGTGCTAGAGATCCGGACAGGGGACTTTTAGGAGCGCACTACGAGCAGTACTTC.

In regard to this clonotype: The junction departs from germline at one end; a sequencing error may be responsible. The chain employs TRBV5-1 and TRBJ2-3; no definite D call. This CDR3 is 14 amino acids long. Germline V gene sequence: CDR1 SGHRS, CDR2 YFSETQ. The CDR3 nucleotides are TGCGCCCGCAGCTTGATTTTCTTCACAGATACGCAGTATTTT. The encoded protein is CARSLIFFTDTQYF.

This chain uses TRBV5-1 with TRBJ1-3; D is possibly TRBD1 (5 bases). V was trimmed by 4 bases and J by 0 bases, leaving 14 bases between them. Germline loops: CDR1 SGHRS, CDR2 YFSETQ. The CDR3 runs 16 residues. CDR3 amino acids: CASSTRQGPSGNTIYF. CDR3 sequence (DNA): TGCGCCAGCAGCACTCGGCAGGGCCCCTCTGGAAACACCATATATTTT. Full variable domain (rest looked up from reference TRBV5-1 and TRBJ1-3): KAGVTQTPRYLIKTRGQQVTLSCSPISGHRSVSWYQQTPGQGLQFLFEYFSETQRNKGNFPGRFSGRQFSNSRSEMNVSTLELGDSALYLCASSTRQGPSGNTIYFGEGSWLTVV.

This clonotype appeared many times. The chain is built from TRBV11-2 and TRBJ2-1, with unresolved D. The CDR3 runs 12 residues. Germline CDR1 SGHAT, CDR2 FQNNGV. V dropped 1 base and J dropped 9 bases, with 7 bases sitting between them. This CDR3 reads CASSLASGEQFF. CDR3 nucleotides: TGTGCCAGCAGCTTAGCGAGTGGTGAGCAGTTCTTC.

This clonotype was counted many times. This rearrangement joins TRBV15 to TRBJ2-2; the D call may be TRBD1 or TRBD2 (6 bases each). CDR3 length: 15 residues. Trimming cost V 3 bases and J 2 bases, with 10 bases left between them. CDR1 and CDR2 from the germline V gene are LNHNV and YYDKDF (reference sequence). The CDR3 nucleotides are TGTGCCACCAGCAGCGGGGGCGCAAACACCGGGGAGCTGTTTTTT. As protein: CATSSGGANTGELFF.

This clonotype was seen a handful of times. The CDR3 sequence is CASSGWGKANYGYTF. In DNA form, the CDR3 reads TGTGCCAGCAGCGGATGGGGGAAGGCTAACTATGGCTACACCTTC. The gene calls are TRBV7-9 and TRBJ1-2, with D maybe TRBD1 (5 bases). Trimming shortened V by 5 bases and J by 0 bases, and 13 bases separated the two germline ends. The CDR3 contains 15 residues. Germline CDR1 and CDR2: SEHNR and FQNEAQ (reference sequence).

This chain joins TRBV7-2 and TRBJ1-3; a possible D gene is TRBD1 (6 bases). V lost 5 bases to trimming and J lost 0 bases, with 26 bases between them. The CDR3 extends over 20 amino acids. Germline values: CDR1 SGHTA, CDR2 FQGNSA. CDR3 protein: CASSLNSISIGGVSGNTIYF. The CDR3 DNA is TGTGCCAGCAGCCTGAATTCAATTTCAATAGGGGGGGTCTCTGGAAACACCATATATTTT.

In regard to this clonotype: Being one base from a much bigger clone, this may be a read error. The chain combines TRBV12-3 or TRBV12-4 with TRBJ1-6; D gene ambiguous. The CDR3 length is 12 residues. CDR3 coding DNA: TGTGCCAGCAGGGTTGACAATTCACCCCACCACTTT. This encodes CASRVDNSPHHF.